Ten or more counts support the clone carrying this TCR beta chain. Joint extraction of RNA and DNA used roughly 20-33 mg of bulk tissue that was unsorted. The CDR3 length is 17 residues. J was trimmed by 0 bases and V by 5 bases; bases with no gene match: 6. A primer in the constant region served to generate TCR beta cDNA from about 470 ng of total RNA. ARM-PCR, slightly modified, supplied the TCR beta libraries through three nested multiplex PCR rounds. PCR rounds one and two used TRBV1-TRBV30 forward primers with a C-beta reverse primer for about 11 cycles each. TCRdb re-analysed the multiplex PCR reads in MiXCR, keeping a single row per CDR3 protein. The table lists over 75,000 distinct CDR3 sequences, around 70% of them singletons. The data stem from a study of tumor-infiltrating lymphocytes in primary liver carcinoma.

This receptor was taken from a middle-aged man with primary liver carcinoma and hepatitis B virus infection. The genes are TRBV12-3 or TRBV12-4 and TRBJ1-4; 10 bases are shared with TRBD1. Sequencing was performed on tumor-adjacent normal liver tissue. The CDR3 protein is CASSLTGGSATNEKLFF. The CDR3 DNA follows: TGTGCCAGCAGTCTGACAGGGGGCTCCGCAACTAATGAAAAACTGTTTTTT.